This is a list of T cell receptor beta chains from one sample in a study of blood T cells in healthy people across ages. TCRdb independently ran MiXCR on the 5' RACE reads; one entry per CDR3 protein. The sample includes roughly 1,700,000 distinct CDR3 sequences, 28% of them seen just once. Specimen: blood. These receptors came from a woman aged 30 to 39 in good health. The CDR3 runs from the conserved cysteine through the conserved F or W. D genes are given only for firm matches. Rows may omit the clone size; those that give it use once, few, many or a size class.

V gene	J gene	D gene	clone size	CDR3 DNA	CDR3 protein
TRBV15	TRBJ2-5	.	many	TGTGCCACCAGCAGGAGAGGTGTACTGATAGAGACCCAGTACTTC	CATSRRGVLIETQYF
TRBV29-1	TRBJ1-3	.	few	TGCAGCGTGGACCGACGGAGCTCTGGAAACACCATATATTTT	CSVDRRSSGNTIYF
TRBV5-6	TRBJ2-7	.	.	TGTGCCAGCAGCGTTGGGGCAGCCTCCTACGAGCAGTACTTC	CASSVGAASYEQYF
TRBV9	TRBJ2-5	.	few	TGTGCCAGCAGCGTTAGGGGCACGGAGACCCAGTACTTC	CASSVRGTETQYF
TRBV20-1	TRBJ2-1	.	.	TGCAGTGCTAGAGGGGGAATGGTTAGCTCCTACAATGAGCAGTTCTTC	CSARGGMVSSYNEQFF
TRBV5-1	TRBJ2-3	.	.	TGCGCCAGCAGCTTATATCCCACGCAGTATTTT	CASSLYPTQYF
TRBV6-1	TRBJ1-2	.	few	TGTGCCGGCAGCCCCACTCGTCGGGGTTTTCTGAGCTATGGCTACACCTTC	CAGSPTRRGFLSYGYTF
TRBV7-2	TRBJ2-7	.	many	TGTGCCAGCAGCTTAGACAGGGCTCTTCTCGAGCAGTACTTC	CASSLDRALLEQYF
TRBV7-9	TRBJ1-2	.	.	TGTGTCAGCAGCTCGGATTGGTATGGCTACACCTTC	CVSSSDWYGYTF
TRBV6-1	TRBJ1-1	.	.	TGTGCCAGCTGCGGACCTGAGGGGACGGTCCTTGAAGCTTTCTTT	CASCGPEGTVLEAFF
TRBV6-2/TRBV6-3	TRBJ1-5	.	.	TGTGCCAGCAGTTGGGGCGCATATGACTACAGGTTCCACCAGCATTTT	CASSWGAYDYRFHQHF
TRBV18	TRBJ2-3	TRBD1	few	TGTGCCAGCTCACCAGGGGACAGCACTTCGCAGTATTTT	CASSPGDSTSQYF
TRBV20-1	TRBJ1-5	TRBD1	.	TGCAGTGCGACCCTACCGCCTGGGACAGGGTATATTGGTGGCAATCAGCCCCAGCATTTT	CSATLPPGTGYIGGNQPQHF
TRBV20-1	TRBJ2-1	.	.	TGCAGTGCTAGAGGGCCACTAGAAGGTGAGCAGTTCTTC	CSARGPLEGEQFF
TRBV11-2	TRBJ2-1	.	few	TGTGCCAGCAGCTTAGAAGGAGGGTACGGGAATGAGCAGTTCTTC	CASSLEGGYGNEQFF
TRBV20-1	TRBJ1-6	.	.	TGCAGTGCTAGAGATCAGGGCTCCTATAATTCACCCCTCCACTTT	CSARDQGSYNSPLHF
TRBV20-1	TRBJ2-7	.	few	TGCAGTGCTAGCCGGGATGCCAGCTCCTACGAGCAGTACTTC	CSASRDASSYEQYF
TRBV29-1	TRBJ2-3	.	many	TGCAGCGTTCGAGCCGGCACAGATACGCAGTATTTT	CSVRAGTDTQYF
TRBV28	TRBJ1-2	.	many	TGTGCCAGCAGTTCGGCCCAGGACGTGCGTATAGGCTACACCTTC	CASSSAQDVRIGYTF
TRBV5-1	TRBJ2-7	TRBD1	few	TGCGCCAACAGCTTAGGGACAGGCTCCTACGAGCAGTACTTC	CANSLGTGSYEQYF
TRBV20-1	TRBJ2-3	.	few	TGCAGTGCGCCTCCGGGCCTCACAGATACGCAGTATTTT	CSAPPGLTDTQYF
TRBV20-1	TRBJ2-7	TRBD2	few	TGCAGTGCTAGAGATCCGGCGACTAGCGGGGGGTTTTGCGGGCAGTACTTC	CSARDPATSGGFCGQYF
TRBV7-6	TRBJ1-1	.	.	TGTGCCAGCAGCTTAGGGGAGGGGTATGGAGCTTTCTTT	CASSLGEGYGAFF
TRBV3-1	TRBJ1-1	.	.	TGTGCCAGCAGTTTCCCGGGGGGGAATCCCACTGAAGCTTTCTTT	CASSFPGGNPTEAFF
TRBV2	TRBJ2-1	TRBD2	few	TGTGCCAGCACCCCTCTAGCGGGAGGGGACAATGAGCAGTTCTTC	CASTPLAGGDNEQFF
TRBV28	TRBJ2-7	TRBD1	.	TGTGCCAGCAGGGAGGGGACAGGGGATCTCTACGAGCAGTACTTC	CASREGTGDLYEQYF
TRBV4-1	TRBJ2-7	TRBD2	many	TGCGCCAGCAGCCAACAGGTAGCGGGAGGCCTCTCCTACGAGCAGTACTTC	CASSQQVAGGLSYEQYF
TRBV6-5	TRBJ2-7	TRBD1	many	TGTGCCAGCAGAAGGGGACAGCACTACGAGCAGTACTTC	CASRRGQHYEQYF
TRBV21-1	TRBJ2-1	.	few	TGTGCCAGCAGCGGGTTTTGCGGGGAGAGCTACAATGAGCAGTTCTTC	CASSGFCGESYNEQFF
TRBV29-1	TRBJ2-3	.	many	TGCAGCGTTTCTGATAGCACAGATACGCAGTATTTT	CSVSDSTDTQYF
TRBV12-5	TRBJ1-2	.	.	TGTGCTAGTGGACGGGGACACTTAGGGAGCTACACCTTC	CASGRGHLGSYTF
TRBV28	TRBJ2-7	.	many	TGTGCCACCAAGCAGTTCGGGGGCTCCTACGAGCAGTACTTC	CATKQFGGSYEQYF
TRBV25-1	TRBJ2-1	TRBD2	few	TGTGCCAGCAGTGAATTGTTAGCGGGCGACAATGAGCAGTTCTTC	CASSELLAGDNEQFF
TRBV6-6	TRBJ2-1	TRBD1	many	TGTGCCAGCAGTTACTTGTTCCAGGGGGACAATGAGCAGTTCTTC	CASSYLFQGDNEQFF
TRBV29-1	TRBJ1-5	.	few	TGCAGCGTTGAAGCTCCGCCGTCGCGGTTGAGCAATCAGCCCCAGCATTTT	CSVEAPPSRLSNQPQHF
TRBV2	TRBJ2-7	.	many	TGTGCCAGCAACGCGGCTTCCTACGAGCAGTACTTC	CASNAASYEQYF
TRBV7-2	TRBJ1-2	TRBD1	.	TGTGCCAGCACCCCCGACAGGGGGTTCGGGGGCTACACCTTC	CASTPDRGFGGYTF
TRBV28	TRBJ2-7	.	.	TGTGCCAGCAGGGCGGCGGTTATGGGGAACGAGCAGTACTTC	CASRAAVMGNEQYF
TRBV20-1	TRBJ2-2	.	few	TGCAGTGCTAGAGCGGGGGGACACCGCACCGGGGAGCTGTTTTTT	CSARAGGHRTGELFF
TRBV2	TRBJ2-5	TRBD1	.	TGTGCCAGCAGCGCACAGGGGTTGGAGACCCAGTACTTC	CASSAQGLETQYF
TRBV9	TRBJ1-5	.	.	TGTGCCAGCAGCCCGGACGGCGAGGATCAGCCCCAGCATTTT	CASSPDGEDQPQHF
TRBV7-2	TRBJ2-2	TRBD2	.	TGTGCCAGCAGCTTAGTTCGGCTAGCGGGAGGAGGGGTACCCGGGGAGCTGTTTTTT	CASSLVRLAGGGVPGELFF
TRBV3-1	TRBJ1-5	.	.	TGTGCCAGCAGCCCCAGTTGGGAGGGTCAGCCCCAGCATTTT	CASSPSWEGQPQHF
TRBV15	TRBJ1-2	.	many	TGTGCCACGCTAAATCCCGGAAACTATGGCTACACCTTC	CATLNPGNYGYTF
TRBV7-2	TRBJ2-7	TRBD1	few	TGTGCCAGCAGCCTCGGGACAGGGGGCAGCGACGAGCAGTACTTC	CASSLGTGGSDEQYF
TRBV4-1	TRBJ2-5	TRBD2	many	TGCGCCAGCAGCCTCCTAGCGGGGGGTGGAGAGACCCAGTACTTC	CASSLLAGGGETQYF
TRBV25-1	TRBJ2-5	TRBD1	many	TGTGCCAGCAGTGACACCGGACAGGCTCAAGAGACCCAGTACTTC	CASSDTGQAQETQYF